These 26 T cell receptor beta chains share one sample of origin, sequenced in a study of early T cells in non-severe SARS-CoV-2 infection. In TCRdb, the 5' RACE reads were re-called with MiXCR into one record per CDR3 protein. The sample holds roughly 92,000 distinct CDR3 sequences; around 12% are singletons and the top ten take 4.4%. The sequences come from whole blood, collected at baseline. These receptors originate from an adult who was a healthcare worker with PCR-confirmed SARS-CoV-2 infection or an uninfected control (not recorded which).

This clonotype was observed at least ten times. This rearrangement joins TRBV7-9 to TRBJ1-1; D remains ambiguous. The germline CDR1 and CDR2 sequences are SEHNR and FQNEAQ (reference sequence). V dropped 1 base and J dropped 0 bases, with 9 bases sitting between them. CDR3 length: 15 residues. DNA for the CDR3: TGTGCCAGCAGCTTAGAGACACAGATGAACACTGAAGCTTTCTTT. It is translated as CASSLETQMNTEAFF.

The V gene is TRBV4-2, the J gene TRBJ1-2, with 7 bases identical to TRBD1. After removal of 1 base from V and 3 bases from J, the junction contained 8 bases not matched to a gene. The germline V gene has CDR1 LGHNA and CDR2 YNFKEQ. This CDR3 is built from 16 residues. The DNA of the CDR3 is TGTGCCAGCAGCCAAGCGGCAGCAGGGGGTGACTATGGCTACACCTTC. The encoded protein is CASSQAAAGGDYGYTF.

This clonotype was counted a few times. This sequence joins TRBV20-1 and TRBJ2-4; no definite D call. The CDR3 sequence is 13 residues long. Germline lookup yields CDR1 DFQATT and CDR2 SNEGSKA (reference sequence). Trimming shortened V by 6 bases and J by 8 bases, and 17 bases separated the two germline ends. CDR3 amino acids: CSANLIWQDIQYF. DNA for the CDR3: TGCAGTGCCAATCTGATATGGCAGGACATTCAGTACTTC.

The chain joins TRBV6-6 to TRBJ2-2; 7 bases match TRBD2. Germline CDR1 reads MNHNY; CDR2 reads SVGAGI (reference sequence). The ends lost 0 bases at V and 3 bases at J; junction bases unmatched: 10. The CDR3 has 18 amino acids. The CDR3 sequence is CASSYSMSASGYTGELFF. The CDR3 DNA reads TGTGCCAGCAGTTACTCGATGTCGGCTAGCGGCTACACCGGGGAGCTGTTTTTT.

This clonotype was counted a few times. The chain joins TRBV6-1 to TRBJ2-7, with 7 bases aligning to TRBD2. The V and J ends lost 0 bases and 5 bases, in that order; junction bases with no gene match: 4. The CDR3 length is 14 residues. The germline V gene has CDR1 MNHNS and CDR2 SASEGT. CDR3 in DNA: TGTGCCAGCAGTGAAGCGGGAGGGCCTAACGAGCAGTACTTC. This encodes CASSEAGGPNEQYF.

This clonotype has more than one count but fewer than ten. The chain links TRBV5-6 to TRBJ2-4, with D uncertain. The CDR3 is 15 amino acids. Trimming took 4 bases from V and 0 from J, leaving 11 bases between them. Germline V gives CDR1 SGHDT, CDR2 YYEEEE. This chain's CDR3 is CASSPLGEAKNIQYF. CDR3 DNA sequence: TGTGCCAGCAGCCCCCTCGGCGAAGCCAAAAACATTCAGTACTTC.

This clonotype was detected ten times or more. The genes are TRBV6-2 or TRBV6-3 and TRBJ2-1; 10 bases map to TRBD2. The CDR3 has 15 residues. V gave up 5 bases and J gave up 9 bases; unmatched junction bases: 10. Germline CDR1 and CDR2: MNHEY and SVGEGT. Here the CDR3 DNA reads TGTGCCAGCAGTGGCGGTGGACTAGCGGAAACTGAGCAGTTCTTC. Its translation: CASSGGGLAETEQFF.

This chain joins TRBV5-4 and TRBJ1-1; 7 bases agree with TRBD1. V lost 2 bases, J lost 1 base, and 8 bases stayed unmatched. Looked up from germline, CDR1 is SGHNT and CDR2 is YYREEE (reference sequence). CDR3 length: 16 residues. For the CDR3, the DNA is TGTGCCAGCAGCTTTTTAAAGGGACAGAAGAACACTGAAGCTTTCTTT. The encoded protein is CASSFLKGQKNTEAFF.

The rearrangement uses TRBV6-6 and TRBJ2-2; 7 positions match TRBD2. The ends lost 10 bases at V and 4 bases at J; junction bases unmatched: 9. This CDR3 comprises 14 residues. CDR1 and CDR2 from the germline V gene are MNHNY and SVGAGI (reference sequence). The CDR3 bases are TGTGCCACCCTCTTAGCGGGCCCCACCGGGGAGCTGTTTTTT. Translated: CATLLAGPTGELFF.

There are a few counts of this clonotype. The chain has TRBV29-1 and TRBJ2-3; tentative D call: TRBD2 (6 bases). This CDR3 is 14 amino acids long. Germline V gene sequence: CDR1 SQVTM, CDR2 ANQGSEA. Trimming removed 4 bases at V and 2 bases at J, with 13 bases between. The CDR3 bases are TGCAGCGTTGCCGGGGTAGCGGACACAGATACGCAGTATTTT. Protein product: CSVAGVADTDTQYF.

The chain uses TRBV3-1 and TRBJ1-1, with 8 bases that match TRBD1. The CDR3 sequence is 14 residues long. Germline lookup yields CDR1 LGHDT and CDR2 YNNKEL (reference sequence). V shed 7 bases, J shed 8 bases, and the junction held 12 bases outside the gene matches. The CDR3 region is CASTPQGGNGEAFF. CDR3 bases: TGTGCCAGCACCCCACAGGGGGGAAATGGGGAAGCTTTCTTT.

This chain joins TRBV29-1 and TRBJ2-4; 7 positions agree with TRBD2. Germline-derived CDR1 and CDR2 are SQVTM and ANQGSEA. Trimming took 7 bases from V and 4 from J; bases not matched to a gene: 7. This CDR3 is built from 13 residues. CDR3 protein: CSAALAPKNIQYF. CDR3 nucleotide sequence: TGCAGCGCCGCACTAGCGCCGAAAAACATTCAGTACTTC.

This clonotype was seen a handful of times. This chain joins TRBV11-3 and TRBJ1-6; D not resolved. Trimming removed 1 base at V and 8 bases at J, with 12 bases between. The CDR3 length is 15 residues. Germline lookup yields CDR1 SGHNT and CDR2 YENEEA. The CDR3 here is CASSLGDWGDSPLHF. The CDR3 nucleotides are TGTGCCAGCAGCTTAGGAGACTGGGGTGATTCACCCCTCCACTTT.

This clonotype came up many times. The chain carries TRBV29-1 and TRBJ1-5, with D possibly being TRBD1 (5 bases). The CDR3 is made up of 12 amino acids. Germline lookup yields CDR1 SQVTM and CDR2 ANQGSEA. Trimming took 6 bases from V and 6 from J, leaving 12 bases between them. The CDR3 bases are TGCAGCGTCCGGGACGGTAGTCAGCCCCAGCATTTT. Its protein is CSVRDGSQPQHF.

V usage is TRBV7-2 and J usage is TRBJ2-1; TRBD2 might be the D (6 bases). With 7 bases removed from V and 8 bases from J, the gap between germline ends came to 12 bases. Per the germline V gene, CDR1 is SGHTA and CDR2 is FQGNSA. This CDR3 is built from 12 residues. CDR3 nucleotide sequence: TGTGCCAGCAACCATCCTAGCGATGAGCAGTTCTTC. Translation gives CASNHPSDEQFF.

In its sample, this clonotype was seen many times. V gene TRBV3-1 combines with J gene TRBJ1-2, with 7 bases matching TRBD1. CDR1 and CDR2 from the germline V gene are LGHDT and YNNKEL (reference sequence). V dropped 5 bases and J dropped 8; count of bases not matched to a gene: 14. This CDR3 is 15 amino acids long. CDR3 bases: TGTGCCAGCAGCGCGACAGGGCCCGCGGAGAGGGGCTACACCTTC. Protein sequence: CASSATGPAERGYTF.

This clonotype has at least ten counts. This rearrangement joins TRBV20-1 to TRBJ2-1, with TRBD1 as a possible D gene (6 bases). The germline V and J ends were trimmed by 2 bases and 5 bases, with 16 bases remaining between them. CDR3 length: 15 amino acids. Germline-derived CDR1 and CDR2 are DFQATT and SNEGSKA (reference sequence). DNA of the CDR3: TGCAGTGCTAGACGCTACAGGGCGATAGACAATGAGCAGTTCTTC. Translating it yields CSARRYRAIDNEQFF.

The chain carries TRBV28 and TRBJ1-5; 8 bases fit TRBD1. With V trimmed by 7 bases and J by 4 bases, 12 bases remained unmatched. This CDR3 contains 16 residues. Germline lookup yields CDR1 MDHEN and CDR2 SYDVKM. The CDR3 protein is CASTSWTGRGNQPQHF. Here the CDR3 DNA reads TGTGCCAGCACTTCTTGGACAGGGCGAGGAAATCAGCCCCAGCATTTT.

The table lists this clonotype with a few counts. This sequence joins TRBV20-1 and TRBJ2-1; 7 positions match TRBD2. Trimming took 6 bases from V and 0 from J; bases not matched to a gene: 8. The CDR3 sequence is 15 residues long. CDR1 and CDR2 from the germline V gene are DFQATT and SNEGSKA (reference sequence). The CDR3 DNA reads as TGCAGTGCCACGCCACTAGCGACCTCCTACAATGAGCAGTTCTTC. Translated, it gives CSATPLATSYNEQFF.

This clonotype was seen more than once but under ten times. The chain couples TRBV29-1 to TRBJ2-3, with a weak D call TRBD1 (6 bases). CDR1 SQVTM and CDR2 ANQGSEA come from the germline V gene. Trimming removed 1 base from V and 2 bases from J, with 10 bases in between. The CDR3 totals 14 residues. This CDR3 reads CSVEGTDHTDTQYF. The CDR3 DNA reads TGCAGCGTTGAAGGGACAGACCACACAGATACGCAGTATTTT.

This clonotype occurred a few times. The chain employs TRBV5-1 and TRBJ2-4, with 11 positions matching TRBD2. The V gene end was trimmed by 4 bases and the J gene end by 9 bases; junction bases not matched to a gene: 9. Per the germline V gene, CDR1 is SGHRS and CDR2 is YFSETQ. This CDR3 has 15 residues. The CDR3 sequence: CASSETTSGVLIQYF. The CDR3 nucleotides are TGCGCCAGCAGCGAGACGACTAGCGGGGTACTCATTCAGTACTTC.

At least ten counts were recorded for this clonotype. This chain joins TRBV10-3 and TRBJ1-3; weak D call: TRBD1 (6 bases). The CDR3 loop spans 13 amino acids. Germline CDR1 and CDR2: ENHRY and SYGVKD. Deletions cut 10 bases from V and 4 bases from J, with 14 bases between. CDR3 loop: CANGGAGGNTIYF. The CDR3 nucleotides read TGTGCCAACGGGGGCGCTGGAGGAAACACCATATATTTT.

This clonotype has more than one count but fewer than ten. The V gene is TRBV28, the J gene TRBJ2-7; D not certain. The germline V gene encodes CDR1 MDHEN and CDR2 SYDVKM. Trimming pared 7 bases from V and 0 bases from J, leaving 7 bases between. The CDR3 loop spans 12 amino acids. CDR3 residues: CASTTSSYEQYF. CDR3 in DNA: TGTGCCAGCACCACCAGCTCCTACGAGCAGTACTTC.

The chain carries TRBV7-9 and TRBJ2-7; D is tentatively TRBD1 or TRBD2 (5 bases each). The V and J ends lost 1 base and 0 bases respectively, with 13 bases between them. In germline, CDR1 is SEHNR, CDR2 FQNEAQ (reference sequence). The CDR3 contains 16 residues. CDR3 region: CASSLGDGFSSYEQYF. CDR3 sequence (DNA): TGTGCCAGCAGCTTAGGGGACGGCTTTAGCTCCTACGAGCAGTACTTC.

This clonotype was seen repeatedly, ten times or more. CDR3 residues: CASSYGTLQGIGYNEQFF. The CDR3 DNA sequence: TGTGCCAGCAGTTACGGAACCCTACAGGGGATAGGCTACAATGAGCAGTTCTTC. The gene calls are TRBV6-5 and TRBJ2-1, with 7 bases that match TRBD1. Germline CDR1 is MNHEY and CDR2 is SVGAGI. The CDR3 is made up of 18 amino acids. V lost 2 bases, J lost 3 bases, and 13 bases stayed unmatched.

The V gene is TRBV29-1, the J gene TRBJ2-5; no firm D call. This CDR3 spans 13 amino acids. Trimming removed 5 bases from V and 0 bases from J, with 10 bases in between. Germline V gene lookup returns CDR1 SQVTM and CDR2 ANQGSEA. The CDR3 region is CSVKTVYQETQYF. CDR3 in DNA: TGCAGCGTTAAGACTGTGTACCAAGAGACCCAGTACTTC.